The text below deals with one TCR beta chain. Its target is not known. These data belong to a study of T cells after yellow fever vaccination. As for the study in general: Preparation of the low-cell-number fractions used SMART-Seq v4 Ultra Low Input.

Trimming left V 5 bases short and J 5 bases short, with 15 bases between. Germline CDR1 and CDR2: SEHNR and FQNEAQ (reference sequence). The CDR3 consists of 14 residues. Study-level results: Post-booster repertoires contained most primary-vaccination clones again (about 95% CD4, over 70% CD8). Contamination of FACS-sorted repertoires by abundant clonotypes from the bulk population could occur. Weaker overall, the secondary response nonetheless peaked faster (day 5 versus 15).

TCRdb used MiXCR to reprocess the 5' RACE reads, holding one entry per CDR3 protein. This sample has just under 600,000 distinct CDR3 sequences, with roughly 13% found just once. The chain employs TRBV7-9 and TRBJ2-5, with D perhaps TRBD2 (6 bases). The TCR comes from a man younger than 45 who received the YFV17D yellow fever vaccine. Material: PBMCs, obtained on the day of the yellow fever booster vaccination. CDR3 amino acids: CASSPPGVWETQYF. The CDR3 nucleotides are TGTGCCAGCAGCCCCCCGGGGGTCTGGGAGACCCAGTACTTC.